The rows below give T cell receptor beta chains drawn from one sample of a study of T cell responses to AZD1222 COVID-19 vaccine. The repertoire was sequenced with immunoSEQ multiplex PCR; TCRdb's copy has only in-frame clones and lacks some. The repertoire has approximately 300,000 clones, around 92% of them found once; the top ten carry roughly 0.51%. Sequencing was performed on peripheral blood, taken 28 days after the second AZD1222 dose. The receptors were sampled from an adult who received the AZD1222 COVID-19 vaccine. The CDR3 runs from the conserved cysteine through the conserved F or W. A D gene is named only where the DNA matches it firmly. Clone size, where shown, is once, few, many, or a class for clones that have expanded.

-	14	-	TRBV5-6	TRBJ2-7	CASSLEDREGEQYF	TGTGCCAGCAGCCTGGAGGACAGGGAGGGCGAGCAGTACTTC
-	16	once	TRBV19	TRBJ2-2	CASSIGWERAPGELFF	TGTGCCAGTAGTATAGGATGGGAACGGGCTCCCGGGGAGCTGTTTTTT
-	16	-	TRBV9	TRBJ2-1	CASSPSALAYYNEQFF	TGTGCCAGCAGCCCCAGCGCACTAGCTTACTACAATGAGCAGTTCTTC
-	15	-	TRBV27	TRBJ2-7	CASRRQAISSYEQYF	TGTGCCAGCAGGCGACAGGCAATCTCCTCCTACGAGCAGTACTTC
-	16	-	TRBV9	TRBJ2-1	CASSVSGHRGLGEQFF	TGTGCCAGCAGCGTCTCGGGACATCGTGGGTTGGGAGAGCAGTTCTTC
TRBD1	15	-	TRBV19	TRBJ1-1	CASSRTGGPDTEAFF	TGTGCCAGTAGTCGGACAGGTGGCCCGGACACTGAAGCTTTCTTT
TRBD1	13	once	TRBV5-4	TRBJ1-2	CASSPDRNYGYTF	TGTGCCAGCAGCCCGGACAGGAACTATGGCTACACCTTC
-	18	once	TRBV6-2/TRBV6-3	TRBJ1-2	CASSPPRAKASVNYGYTF	TGTGCCAGCAGTCCCCCCCGGGCCAAAGCCTCAGTTAACTATGGCTACACCTTC
-	17	-	TRBV5-5	TRBJ1-1	CASSLGVHSRTNTEAFF	TGTGCCAGCAGCTTGGGGGTGCACAGTAGGACGAACACTGAAGCTTTCTTT
-	13	-	TRBV19	TRBJ2-7	CASSPKSAYEQYF	TGTGCCAGTAGTCCCAAGTCGGCATACGAGCAGTACTTC
-	10	-	TRBV2	TRBJ1-2	CASSDRGVRF	TGTGCCAGCAGTGACCGAGGGGTTCGCTTC
-	13	-	TRBV27	TRBJ2-3	CASRTISMYALYF	TGTGCCAGCAGGACTATTTCGATGTACGCCCTATATTTT
-	12	-	TRBV12-5	TRBJ2-2	CASAGGSGELFF	TGTGCTAGTGCTGGGGGGTCCGGGGAGCTGTTTTTT
-	14	-	TRBV9	TRBJ2-1	CASSKTGTYNEQFF	TGTGCCAGCAGCAAAACGGGAACCTACAATGAGCAGTTCTTC
-	16	-	TRBV28	TRBJ1-5	CASSRSGLLSNQPQHF	TGTGCCAGCAGCAGATCAGGGCTCCTCTCTAATCAGCCCCAGCATTTT
-	14	-	TRBV19	TRBJ2-2	CASGRGGNTGELFF	TGTGCCAGTGGGCGAGGTGGGAACACCGGGGAGCTGTTTTTT
-	13	-	TRBV30	TRBJ1-2	CAWSVLGRSVVTF	TGTGCCTGGAGTGTACTTGGGCGGTCCGTAGTCACCTTC
-	14	-	TRBV6-6	TRBJ2-7	CASSYLGGPYEQYF	TGTGCCAGCAGTTACTTGGGGGGCCCCTACGAGCAGTACTTC
-	15	-	TRBV29-1	TRBJ1-2	CSVTTDTPWNYGYTF	TGCAGCGTTACTACGGACACCCCTTGGAACTATGGCTACACCTTC
-	16	-	TRBV9	TRBJ1-1	CASSVLDSITPTEAFF	TGTGCCAGCAGCGTTCTCGACAGCATAACCCCCACTGAAGCTTTCTTT
-	15	-	TRBV2	TRBJ2-2	CASNVEGVNTGELFF	TGTGCCAGCAACGTTGAGGGGGTGAACACCGGGGAGCTGTTTTTT
TRBD1	13	once	TRBV6-1	TRBJ1-2	CASSLRQGAGYTF	TGTGCCAGCAGTTTAAGACAGGGCGCGGGCTACACCTTC
-	13	-	TRBV19	TRBJ2-7	CASSSREAYEQYF	TGTGCCAGTAGCAGCCGGGAAGCCTACGAGCAGTACTTC
-	13	-	TRBV7-6	TRBJ2-1	CASSLPGANEQFF	TGTGCCAGCAGCTTACCGGGGGCAAATGAGCAGTTCTTC